Listed below are T cell receptor beta chains from one sample, sequenced in a study of blood T cell repertoires in COVID-19. Sequencing used immunoSEQ multiplex PCR; TCRdb keeps in-frame clones, though not all of them. The sample holds roughly 500,000 clones; around 89% are singletons and the top ten take approximately 1.8%. Sequencing was done on a sample of PBMCs or T cells enriched from blood (not recorded which). The receptors were gathered from a woman in her forties who had recovered from COVID-19. Each CDR3 is given without its conserved first and last residue.

J: TRBJ2-7
V: TRBV7-2
CDR3: ASRQASGVWDEQY

J: TRBJ1-5
V: TRBV7-2
CDR3: ASSLRVNQPQH

J: TRBJ1-1
V: TRBV19
CDR3: ASSIVGQGVPEAF

J: TRBJ2-2
V: TRBV4-3
CDR3: ASSPSGNTGELF

J: TRBJ2-2
V: TRBV4-1
CDR3: ASSHRSGTGGWNTGELF

J: TRBJ1-1
V: TRBV11-2
CDR3: ASKMDVSGTEAF

J: TRBJ2-1
V: TRBV29-1
CDR3: SVALAGGNNEQF

J: TRBJ1-5
V: TRBV19
CDR3: ASRGDVRYFSNQPQH

J: TRBJ1-2
V: TRBV2
CDR3: ASSDRGSTPYGYT

J: TRBJ2-1
V: TRBV4-1
CDR3: ASSQAPLQGNEQF

J: TRBJ2-5
V: TRBV11-2
CDR3: ASSIGLGPRETQY

J: TRBJ2-1
V: TRBV7-9
CDR3: ASSFTANEQF

J: TRBJ2-3
V: TRBV6-2/TRBV6-3
CDR3: ASSSPGLADSDTQY

J: TRBJ1-1
V: TRBV29-1
CDR3: SVQKLLGTGTKNTEAF

J: TRBJ2-3
V: TRBV7-9
CDR3: ASSLSSTGYTDTQY

J: TRBJ2-1
V: TRBV29-1
CDR3: SVGGRAPSVYEQF

J: TRBJ2-3
V: TRBV4-3
CDR3: ASSQGVITGYTDTQY

J: TRBJ1-4
V: TRBV11-3
CDR3: ASSLGGGTHNEKLF

J: TRBJ1-3
V: TRBV10-3
CDR3: AISERGGSGNTIY

J: TRBJ1-2
V: TRBV18
CDR3: ASSTGQGYGYT

J: TRBJ2-1
V: TRBV27
CDR3: ASKWLRGNEQF

J: TRBJ2-3
V: TRBV12-5
CDR3: ASGLTGQGVSDTQY

J: TRBJ2-1
V: TRBV25-1
CDR3: ASSGYTGEQF

J: TRBJ1-1
V: TRBV24-1
CDR3: ATSDAGHTEAF

J: TRBJ1-6
V: TRBV6-5
CDR3: AARSSYNSPLH

J: TRBJ2-5
V: TRBV9
CDR3: ASSPGGFGGLGETQY

J: TRBJ1-1
V: TRBV5-8
CDR3: ASSLGVRRGTEAF

J: TRBJ2-1
V: TRBV6-1
CDR3: ASSERAGGPYNEQF

J: TRBJ2-3
V: TRBV18
CDR3: ASSPPRLPPTSGLTDTQY

J: TRBJ2-5
V: TRBV19
CDR3: ATRQGGETQY

J: TRBJ2-3
V: TRBV10-3
CDR3: AISAGADTQY